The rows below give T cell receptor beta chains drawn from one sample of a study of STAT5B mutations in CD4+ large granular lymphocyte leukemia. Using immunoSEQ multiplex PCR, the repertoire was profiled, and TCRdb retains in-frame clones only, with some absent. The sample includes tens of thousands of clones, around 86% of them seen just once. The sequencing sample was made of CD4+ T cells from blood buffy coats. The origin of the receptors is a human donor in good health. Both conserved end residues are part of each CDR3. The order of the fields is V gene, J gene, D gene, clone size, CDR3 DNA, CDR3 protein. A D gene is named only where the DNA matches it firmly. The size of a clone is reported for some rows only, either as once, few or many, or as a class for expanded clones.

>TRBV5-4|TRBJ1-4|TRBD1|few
TGTGCCAGCAGCATGCAGGGGGCGGTTGAAAAACTGTTTTTT
CASSMQGAVEKLFF
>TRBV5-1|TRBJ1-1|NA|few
TGCGCCAGCAGCCTACAGCGGAACACTGAAGCTTTCTTT
CASSLQRNTEAFF
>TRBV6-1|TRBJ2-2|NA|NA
TGTGCCAGCAGTGTAACCCCCACAGGGCCCACCGGGGAGCTGTTTTTT
CASSVTPTGPTGELFF
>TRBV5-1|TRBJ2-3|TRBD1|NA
TGCGCCAGCAGCGTGACAGGGAACACAGATACGCAGTATTTT
CASSVTGNTDTQYF
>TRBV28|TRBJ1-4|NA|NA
TGTGCCAGCAGTTTAGCAGGGCGGGATGAAAAACTGTTTTTT
CASSLAGRDEKLFF
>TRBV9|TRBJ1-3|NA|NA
TGTGCCAGCAGCGTAGGAGGTGCTGGAAACACCATATATTTT
CASSVGGAGNTIYF
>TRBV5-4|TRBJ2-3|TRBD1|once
TGTGCCAGCAGTTTCCGGGACAGTCAAATTCAAGTCACAGATACGCAGTATTTT
CASSFRDSQIQVTDTQYF
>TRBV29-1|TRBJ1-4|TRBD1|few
TGCAGCGTGATGACAGGGGGCAATCCCGAAAAACTGTTTTTT
CSVMTGGNPEKLFF
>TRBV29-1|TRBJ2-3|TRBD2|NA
TGCAGCGTTTCAGGACTAGCGGGAATCACAGATACGCAGTATTTT
CSVSGLAGITDTQYF
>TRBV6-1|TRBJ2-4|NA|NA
TGTGCCAGCAGTGAAGCGGCAGGGACCAAAAACATTCAGTACTTC
CASSEAAGTKNIQYF
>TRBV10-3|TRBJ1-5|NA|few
TGTGCCATCAGTGAACAGTCTAGGGGAATGCAGCCCCAGCATTTT
CAISEQSRGMQPQHF
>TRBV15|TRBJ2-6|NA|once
TGTGCCACCAGCAGACAGGTCCAGGGAGGGGCCAACGTCCTGACTTTC
CATSRQVQGGANVLTF
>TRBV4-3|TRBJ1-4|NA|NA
TGCGCCAGCAGCCAGACCGGGACCCACGTTGCAACTAATGAAAAACTGTTTTTT
CASSQTGTHVATNEKLFF
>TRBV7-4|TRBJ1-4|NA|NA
TGTGCCAGCAGAGTAAACAGGGCTCCGACTAATGAAAAACTGTTTTTT
CASRVNRAPTNEKLFF
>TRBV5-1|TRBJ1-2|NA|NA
TGCGCCAGCAGCTTGGAATCGAGGGGGGGCTACACCTTC
CASSLESRGGYTF
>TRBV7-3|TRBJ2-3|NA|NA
TGTGCCAGCAGCAAAATGGACCATCCATCGGATACGCAGTATTTT
CASSKMDHPSDTQYF
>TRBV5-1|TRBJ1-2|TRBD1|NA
TGCGCCAGCAGTTTAGGGAGACAGGGGAGCCTTACTAACTATGGCTACACCTTC
CASSLGRQGSLTNYGYTF
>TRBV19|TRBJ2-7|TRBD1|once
TGTGCCAGTAGTATTCCCGGACAGGGTACCGACGAGCAGTACTTC
CASSIPGQGTDEQYF
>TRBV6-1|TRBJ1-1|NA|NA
TGTGCCAGCAGTTTGAGAGGGGCTAACACTGAAGCTTTCTTT
CASSLRGANTEAFF
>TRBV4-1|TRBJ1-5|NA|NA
TGCGCCAGCAGCCAAGCACAGTTCAATCAGCCCCAGCATTTT
CASSQAQFNQPQHF
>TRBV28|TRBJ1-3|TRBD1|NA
TGTGCCAGCAGTTTGACCGGGGACAGGCTAGGAAACACCATATATTTT
CASSLTGDRLGNTIYF
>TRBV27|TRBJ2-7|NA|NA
TGTGCCAGCATAGATACTGCTTCCTACGAGCAGTACTTC
CASIDTASYEQYF
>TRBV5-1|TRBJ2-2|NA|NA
TGCGCCAGCAGCTTACTAGCGACAGGCACCGGGGAGCTGTTTTTT
CASSLLATGTGELFF
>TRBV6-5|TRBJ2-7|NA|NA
TGTGCCAGCAGTTACGGGGCGTCATACGAGCAGTACTTC
CASSYGASYEQYF
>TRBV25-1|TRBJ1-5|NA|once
TGTGCCAGCAGTGAATTGGAGGATCAGCCCCAGCATTTT
CASSELEDQPQHF
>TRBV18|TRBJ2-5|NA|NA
TGTGCCAGCTCCGAGTCTAGGAACCAAGAGACCCAGTACTTC
CASSESRNQETQYF
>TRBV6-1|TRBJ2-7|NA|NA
TGTGCCAGCGCCATCTACGAGCAGTACTTC
CASAIYEQYF
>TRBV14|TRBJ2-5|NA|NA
TGTGCCAGCAGCCCCGGGACGGCCCAAGAGACCCAGTACTTC
CASSPGTAQETQYF
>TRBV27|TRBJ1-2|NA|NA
TGTGCCAGCAGTTCACCGGGAAACGGAGGCTACACCTTC
CASSSPGNGGYTF
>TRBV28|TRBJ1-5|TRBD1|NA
TGTGCCAGCAGGACAGGGGGTAATCAGCCCCAGCATTTT
CASRTGGNQPQHF
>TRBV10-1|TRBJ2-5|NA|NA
TGCGCCAGCAGTGAGTCGGACGGACAAGAGACCCAGTACTTC
CASSESDGQETQYF